This T cell receptor beta chain was retrieved from a study of cytomegalovirus exposure and HLA in healthy donors. About the study: A preliminary data release comprised around 85 million unique TCRs obtained from HLA-typed donors. Findings and limits, study-wide: It was reported that the classifier diagnosed cytomegalovirus status with high specificity and sensitivity in both the original and validation cohorts.

This clone was seen a handful of times. As yet, its antigen is unknown. The CDR3 is 17 amino acids. Germline trimming cut 4 bases from V and 1 base from J; bases unmatched to any gene: 7. Germline V gene data show CDR1 as LNHDA and CDR2 as SQIVND (reference sequence). Researchers ran the PCR with 60 Vbeta and 13 Jbeta primers. The table came from immunoSEQ multiplex PCR; TCRdb's copy has only in-frame clones and leaves some out. The sample lists about 120,000 clones, over 8% occurring once. Sequencing was performed on PBMCs. The origin of this receptor is a young man in good health and CMV-seronegative. The rearrangement joins TRBV19 to TRBJ2-4; TRBD1 agrees at 10 bases. Here the CDR3 reads CASSTGTGVKAKNIQYF. CDR3 sequence (DNA): TGTGCCAGTAGTACCGGGACAGGGGTTAAGGCCAAAAACATTCAGTACTTC.